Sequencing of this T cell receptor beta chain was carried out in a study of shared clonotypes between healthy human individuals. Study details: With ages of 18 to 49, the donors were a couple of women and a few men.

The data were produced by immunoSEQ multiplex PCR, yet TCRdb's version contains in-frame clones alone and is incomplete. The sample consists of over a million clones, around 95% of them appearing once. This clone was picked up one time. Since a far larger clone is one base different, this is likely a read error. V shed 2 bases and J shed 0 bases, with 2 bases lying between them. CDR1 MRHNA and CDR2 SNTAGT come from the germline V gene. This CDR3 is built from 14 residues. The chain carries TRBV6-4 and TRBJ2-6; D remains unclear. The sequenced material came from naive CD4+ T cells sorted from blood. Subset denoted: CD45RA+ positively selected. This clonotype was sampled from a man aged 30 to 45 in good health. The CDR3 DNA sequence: TGTGCCAGCAGTGACACCTCTGGGGCCAACGTCCTGACTTTC. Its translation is CASSDTSGANVLTF.